Following are 25 T cell receptor beta chains from one sample sequenced in a study of metastatic and nonmetastatic thyroid tumors. Until they underwent thyroid surgery, no patient had received any treatment. TCRdb reassembled clones from the PCR reads with MiXCR. The sample contains over 12,000 clones, more than 25% of which appear only once. The sequencing sample was made of tumor tissue. The receptors come from a female donor with papillary thyroid cancer or a benign thyroid nodule (not recorded which). Some clones in this sample may be carry-over from other donors' samples.

By share of the sample, this clone is medium-sized (0.01 to 0.1%). The chain is built from TRBV6-5 and TRBJ1-1; D possibly corresponds to TRBD1 (5 bases). CDR1 and CDR2 (germline): MNHEY, SVGAGI. This CDR3 is 12 amino acids long. Deletions cut 0 bases from V and 11 bases from J, with 10 bases between. The CDR3 sequence: CASSYSGGVAFF. The CDR3 DNA reads as TGTGCCAGCAGTTACTCGGGAGGGGTGGCTTTCTTT.

J is TRBJ1-2 and V is TRBV10-2; D unresolved. CDR3 length: 14 amino acids. The V end was cut by 2 bases, the J end by 1 base, with 8 bases between. Germline CDR1 reads WSHSY; CDR2 reads SAAADI. CDR3 protein: CASSEGVLNYGYTF. In DNA form, the CDR3 reads TGCGCCAGCAGTGAGGGCGTCCTTAACTATGGCTACACCTTC.

This clone has just a few counts. Just one base apart from a much larger clone, this may be a read error. This same CDR3 is encoded by further DNA sequences in the sample. The V gene is TRBV29-1, the J gene TRBJ2-1, with a possible D match to TRBD1 (7 bases). This CDR3 spans 12 amino acids. Germline CDR1 and CDR2: SQVTM and ANQGSEA. CDR3 coding DNA: TGTAGCGTCGGGGGACAGACCAATGAGCAGTTCTTC. This translates into CSVGGQTNEQFF.

Judged by abundance, this clone is medium-sized (0.01 to 0.1%). The V call is TRBV5-1, the J call TRBJ2-7; 12 bases match TRBD1. Germline V gives CDR1 SGHRS, CDR2 YFSETQ. The CDR3 extends over 14 amino acids. The V gene end was trimmed by 4 bases and the J gene end by 6 bases; junction bases not matched to a gene: 5. The CDR3 DNA sequence: TGCGCCAGCAGCACCGGGACAGGGGGCGCCGAGCAGTACTTC. This translates into CASSTGTGGAEQYF.

This clone has a handful of counts. The CDR3 here is CATDEGGAEQYF. The CDR3 region has the DNA TGTGCCACTGACGAAGGTGGGGCCGAGCAGTACTTC. V gene TRBV7-9 combines with J gene TRBJ2-7; TRBD1 is a possible D gene (5 bases). The germline V gene has CDR1 SEHNR and CDR2 FQNEAQ (reference sequence). V lost 10 bases and J lost 6, with 16 bases in between. CDR3 length: 12 amino acids.

This clone was recorded at least ten times. This chain links TRBV28 with TRBJ2-5; the D call may be TRBD1 or TRBD2 (5 bases each). Trimming cost V 3 bases and J 7 bases, with 18 bases left between them. Germline V lookup: CDR1 MDHEN, CDR2 SYDVKM. The CDR3 extends over 15 amino acids. CDR3 bases: TGTGCCAGCAGTTTCGGGGCACAGTCAAGCGGGACCCAGTACTTC. Its translation: CASSFGAQSSGTQYF.

This clone was counted a few times. The chain links TRBV6-1 to TRBJ1-2, with D possibly being TRBD1 (5 bases). Germline assignment: CDR1 MNHNS and CDR2 SASEGT. The CDR3 contains 12 residues. V shed 6 bases and J shed 8 bases, with 13 bases lying between them. CDR3: CASSQGVGGYTF. The CDR3 DNA is TGTGCCAGCAGCCAAGGGGTGGGCGGCTACACCTTC.

V is TRBV7-2 and J is TRBJ1-2; a weak D match, TRBD1 (5 bases). V lost 1 base and J 8 bases, leaving 17 bases between the germline ends. The germline CDR1 and CDR2 sequences are SGHTA and FQGNSA. The CDR3 runs to 15 residues. CDR3 DNA: TGTGCCAGCAGCTTAGTGTGGCAGGGAGGAGGAGGCTACACCTTC. Translated: CASSLVWQGGGGYTF.

This clone appeared many times. The rearrangement uses TRBV4-3 and TRBJ2-3; 11 bases fit TRBD1. The germline CDR1 and CDR2 sequences are LGHNA and YSLEER. The trim removed 2 bases at V and 5 bases at J, leaving 9 bases unmatched. This CDR3 has 17 amino acids. The CDR3, as DNA: TGCGCCAGCAGCCAAAGGACAGGGGGCGAGGCAAGAGATACGCAGTATTTT. Protein: CASSQRTGGEARDTQYF.

The genes are TRBV10-3 and TRBJ2-1; D is unresolved. The germline CDR1 and CDR2 sequences are ENHRY and SYGVKD. The CDR3 runs 12 residues. The CDR3 DNA reads TGTGCGGCCTCGGGTCTGTACAATGAGCAGTTCTTC. Translated, it gives CAASGLYNEQFF.

This clone has at least ten counts. In the same sample, other DNA sequences code for this CDR3. The chain uses TRBV6-1 and TRBJ1-1; the match to TRBD1 covers 12 bases. From germline, CDR1 is MNHNS and CDR2 SASEGT. This CDR3 is 17 amino acids long. The junction had 8 bases not matched to a gene; V was cut back by 5 bases and J by 1 base. In nucleotides, the CDR3 is TGTGCCAGCAGTCCCCGCCGGGACAGGGGGCCGAACACTGAAGCTTTCTTT. Protein sequence: CASSPRRDRGPNTEAFF.

This clone was counted a few times. The rearrangement links TRBV6-2 or TRBV6-3 to TRBJ2-1; TRBD1 matches at 7 bases. The trim removed 6 bases at V and 2 bases at J, leaving 4 bases unmatched. In germline, CDR1 is MNHEY, CDR2 SVGEGT. CDR3 size: 14 residues. CDR3 in DNA: TGTGCCAGCAGGCTGGGACAGACCTACAATGAGCAGTTCTTC. It yields the protein CASRLGQTYNEQFF.

The chain joins TRBV5-4 to TRBJ1-6; no clear D. CDR1 and CDR2 from the germline V gene are SGHNT and YYREEE (reference sequence). The length of the CDR3 is 15 residues. Trimming removed 0 bases from V and 7 bases from J, with 11 bases in between. CDR3 nucleotide sequence: TGTGCCAGCAGCTTGGAGGGCAGGCAAAATTCACCCCTCCACTTT. Translation: CASSLEGRQNSPLHF.

This chain links TRBV20-1 with TRBJ2-7; 15 positions agree with TRBD2. Trimming cost V 0 bases and J 6 bases; bases outside gene matches: 9. Germline values: CDR1 DFQATT, CDR2 SNEGSKA (reference sequence). The CDR3 contains 17 residues. Here the CDR3 reads CSARDRRTSGRAAEQYF. CDR3 nucleotides: TGCAGTGCTAGAGACAGACGGACTAGCGGGAGGGCCGCCGAGCAGTACTTC.

This clone is labeled as medium-sized. V usage is TRBV20-1 and J usage is TRBJ2-2, with 8 nucleotides matching TRBD1. This CDR3 comprises 13 residues. Germline lookup yields CDR1 DFQATT and CDR2 SNEGSKA (reference sequence). The trim removed 6 bases at V and 5 bases at J, leaving 5 bases unmatched. Here the CDR3 reads CSAPDRVTGELFF. The CDR3 DNA is TGCAGTGCCCCGGACAGGGTAACCGGGGAGCTGTTTTTT.

The V call is TRBV4-1, the J call TRBJ2-3, with 12 bases matching TRBD2. The CDR3 totals 16 residues. Per the germline V gene, CDR1 is MGHRA and CDR2 is YSYEKL. V was clipped by 5 bases and J by 3 bases; unmatched bases: 6. The CDR3: CASSRTSGVRTDTQYF. The CDR3 nucleotides read TGCGCCAGCAGCAGGACTAGCGGGGTTCGTACAGATACGCAGTATTTT.

This clone ranks as medium-sized. The V call is TRBV11-1, the J call TRBJ2-1, with a possible D match to TRBD1 (5 bases). Germline V gene data show CDR1 as SGHAT and CDR2 as FQDESV (reference sequence). V lost 5 bases and J lost 0, with 8 bases in between. The CDR3 sequence is 14 residues long. CDR3: CASSLDTSYNEQFF. In nucleotides, the CDR3 is TGTGCCAGCAGCCTGGACACCTCCTACAATGAGCAGTTCTTC. The whole variable domain, filled in from reference TRBV11-1 and TRBJ2-1, reads EAEVAQSPRYKITEKSQAVAFWCDPISGHATLYWYRQILGQGPELLVQFQDESVVDDSQLPKDRFSAERLKGVDSTLKIQPAELGDSAMYLCASSLDTSYNEQFFGPGTRLTVL.

In its sample, this clone was seen many times. In the same sample, other DNA sequences code for this CDR3. The V gene is TRBV4-1, the J gene TRBJ2-5, with D unclear. V was trimmed by 4 bases and J by 2 bases, leaving 14 bases between them. The CDR3 length is 15 residues. Germline-derived CDR1 and CDR2 are MGHRA and YSYEKL. The CDR3 bases are TGCGCCAGCAGCCCCACTATTAATGGTCAAGAGACCCAGTACTTC. Protein sequence: CASSPTINGQETQYF.

On this clone: At one boundary the junction diverges from the germline segment, which might be a read error. The CDR3 protein is CASSSDRADQSGANVLTF. The CDR3 DNA reads as TGTGCCAGCAGCTCCGACAGGGCGGATCAATCTGGGGCCAACGTCCTTACTTTC. V gene TRBV11-2 combines with J gene TRBJ2-6; 7 nucleotides match TRBD1. Germline V gives CDR1 SGHAT, CDR2 FQNNGV. This CDR3 contains 18 residues.

Only one count was recorded for this clone. This chain's CDR3 is CASSFPGGQQYF. In DNA, the CDR3 is TGTGCCAGCAGCTTCCCAGGGGGCCAGCAGTACTTC. This chain links TRBV11-2 with TRBJ2-7; 8 nucleotides align to TRBD1. CDR3 size: 12 residues. CDR1 and CDR2 (germline): SGHAT, FQNNGV. The junction had 3 bases not matched to a gene; V was cut back by 3 bases and J by 8 bases. The full variable domain, completed using reference TRBV11-2 and TRBJ2-7, is EAGVAQSPRYKIIEKRQSVAFWCNPISGHATLYWYQQILGQGPKLLIQFQNNGVVDDSQLPKDRFSAERLKGVDSTLKIQPAKLEDSAVYLCASSFPGGQQYFGPGTRLTVT.

This clone was counted ten times or more. This chain uses TRBV6-2 or TRBV6-3 with TRBJ2-1, with 9 bases identical to TRBD1. With 5 bases clipped from V and 2 bases from J, the junction kept 16 bases outside the gene matches. This CDR3 is 19 amino acids long. Germline lookup yields CDR1 MNHEY and CDR2 SVGEGT. The CDR3 bases are TGTGCCAGCAGTCCAACAAACCCGGGGACAGGGAATCCCTACAATGAGCAGTTCTTC. Translated: CASSPTNPGTGNPYNEQFF.

In its sample, this clone was seen a few times. The gene calls are TRBV2 and TRBJ2-5, with D uncertain. This CDR3 is 12 amino acids long. Germline loops: CDR1 SNHLY, CDR2 FYNNEI. Between the trimmed V and J ends, which lost 8 bases and 7 bases, there was a span of 14 bases. CDR3 in DNA: TGTGCCAGCCAGGCTACCAAGGGGACCCAGTACTTC. It is translated as CASQATKGTQYF.

This clone occurred many times. The chain links TRBV27 to TRBJ2-2, with a tentative D call TRBD2 (5 bases). With 6 bases removed from V and 10 bases from J, the gap between germline ends came to 15 bases. CDR1 is MNHEY and CDR2 is SMNVEV in the germline V gene (reference sequence). This CDR3 has 13 residues. The CDR3 bases are TGTGCCAGCAGGAATCTAGCCGGAGAGGAGCTGTTTTTT. Residues: CASRNLAGEELFF.

V is TRBV5-1 and J is TRBJ1-2, with 7 bases fitting TRBD1. The length of the CDR3 is 14 residues. With V trimmed by 0 bases and J by 6 bases, 5 bases remained unmatched. The germline V gene encodes CDR1 SGHRS and CDR2 YFSETQ. The CDR3 DNA is TGCGCCAGCAGCTTGGCCGACAGGGTGGATGGCTACACCTTC. Amino acid sequence: CASSLADRVDGYTF.

This chain connects TRBV6-2 or TRBV6-3 to TRBJ1-2; D possibly corresponds to TRBD1 (5 bases). CDR3 length: 14 amino acids. CDR1 and CDR2 (germline): MNHEY, SVGEGT. The V and J ends lost 7 bases and 0 bases respectively, with 12 bases between them. The CDR3 DNA reads TGTGCCAGCACTAACGCAGGGACTAACTATGGCTACACCTTC. Translated, it gives CASTNAGTNYGYTF.